A single T cell receptor beta chain is shown here with its context. Sequencing was performed with immunoSEQ multiplex PCR; in TCRdb, only in-frame clones are kept and a portion is missing. The table lists approximately 230,000 clones, approximately 84% of them singletons. Recovered Cohort 3 donors showed two negative PCRs, clearance, or symptom resolution. The data stem from a study of blood T cell repertoires in COVID-19. Study-wide background: Samples taken during acute and convalescent COVID-19 were collected in the United States, Italy and Spain. PBMCs, B-cell-depleted T cells, or T cells were the source of the cDNA or gDNA that made up the material.

CDR3 size: 17 residues. Per germline, CDR1 MNHEY and CDR2 SMNVEV (reference sequence). Deletions cut 7 bases from V and 3 bases from J, with 22 bases between. The TCR was taken from a man aged 35-49 years who had recovered from COVID-19. This rearrangement joins TRBV27 to TRBJ1-5, with D perhaps matching TRBD1 (5 bases). Material for sequencing was PBMCs or T cells enriched from blood (not recorded which). CDR3 sequence: CASNPDSPGGSNQPQHF. The CDR3 DNA reads as TGTGCCAGCAACCCAGACAGTCCGGGGGGTTCCAATCAGCCCCAGCATTTT.